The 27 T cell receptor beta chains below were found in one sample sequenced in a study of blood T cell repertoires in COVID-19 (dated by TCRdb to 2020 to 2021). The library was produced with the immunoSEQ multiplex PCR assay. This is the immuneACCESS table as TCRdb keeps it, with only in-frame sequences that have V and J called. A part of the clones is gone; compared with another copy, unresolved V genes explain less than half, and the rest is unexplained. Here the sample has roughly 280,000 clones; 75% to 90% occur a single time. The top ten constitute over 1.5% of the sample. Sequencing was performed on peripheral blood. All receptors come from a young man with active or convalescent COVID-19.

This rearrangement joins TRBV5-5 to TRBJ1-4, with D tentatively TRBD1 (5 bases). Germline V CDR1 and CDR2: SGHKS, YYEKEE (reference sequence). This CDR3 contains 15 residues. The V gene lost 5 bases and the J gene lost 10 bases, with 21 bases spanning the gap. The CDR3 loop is CASRSMAGQSSKLFF. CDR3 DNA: TGTGCCAGCAGATCTATGGCAGGGCAATCATCAAAACTGTTTTTT.

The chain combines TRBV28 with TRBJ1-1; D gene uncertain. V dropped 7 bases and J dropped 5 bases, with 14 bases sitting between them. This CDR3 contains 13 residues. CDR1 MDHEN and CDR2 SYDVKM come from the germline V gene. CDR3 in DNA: TGTGCCAGCAACGGATCCCCGGGAACTGAAGCTTTCTTT. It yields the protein CASNGSPGTEAFF. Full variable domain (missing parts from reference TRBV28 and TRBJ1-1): DVKVTQSSRYLVKRTGEKVFLECVQDMDHENMFWYRQDPGLGLRLIYFSYDVKMKEKGDIPEGYSVSREKKERFSLILESASTNQTSMYLCASNGSPGTEAFFGQGTRLTVV.

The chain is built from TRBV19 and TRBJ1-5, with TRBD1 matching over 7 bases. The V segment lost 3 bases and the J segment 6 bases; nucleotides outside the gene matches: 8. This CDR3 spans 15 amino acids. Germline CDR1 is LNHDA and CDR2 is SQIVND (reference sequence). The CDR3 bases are TGTGCCAGTAGTATCGACAGGGAACGGGGTCAGCCCCAGCATTTT. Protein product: CASSIDRERGQPQHF.

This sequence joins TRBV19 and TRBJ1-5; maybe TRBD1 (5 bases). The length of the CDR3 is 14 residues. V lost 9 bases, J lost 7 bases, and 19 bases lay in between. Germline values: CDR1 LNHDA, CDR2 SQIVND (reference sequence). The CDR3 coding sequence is TGTGCCAGCCGAGTCGGGGGAATATGGCAGCCCCAGCATTTT. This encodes CASRVGGIWQPQHF.

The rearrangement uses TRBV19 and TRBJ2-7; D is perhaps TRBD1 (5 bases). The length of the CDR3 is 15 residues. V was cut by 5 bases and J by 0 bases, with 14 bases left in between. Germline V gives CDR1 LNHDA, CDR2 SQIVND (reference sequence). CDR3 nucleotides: TGTGCCAGTAGTCTCGATAGGGGCCTCTCCTACGAGCAGTACTTC. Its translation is CASSLDRGLSYEQYF.

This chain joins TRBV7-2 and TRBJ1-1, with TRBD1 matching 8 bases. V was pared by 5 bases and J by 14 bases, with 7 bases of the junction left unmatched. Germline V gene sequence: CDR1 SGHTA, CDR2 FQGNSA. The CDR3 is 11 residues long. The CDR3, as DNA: TGTGCCAGCAGCGGCCAGGGGGCGCGGTTCTTT. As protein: CASSGQGARFF.

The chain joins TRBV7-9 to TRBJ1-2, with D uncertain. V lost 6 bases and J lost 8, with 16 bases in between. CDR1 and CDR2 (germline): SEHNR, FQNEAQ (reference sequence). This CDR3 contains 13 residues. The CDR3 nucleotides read TGTGCCAGCAGGCCCCTGAATCGCGGCGGCTACACCTTC. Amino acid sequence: CASRPLNRGGYTF.

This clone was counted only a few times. DNA for the CDR3: TGCGCCAGCAGCTTGGTCGGGAACCCGAACACTGAAGCTTTCTTT. Its translation is CASSLVGNPNTEAFF. The chain combines TRBV5-1 with TRBJ1-1; D gene unclear. The germline CDR1 and CDR2 sequences are SGHRS and YFSETQ. V dropped 0 bases and J dropped 1 base, with 10 bases sitting between them. This CDR3 contains 15 residues.

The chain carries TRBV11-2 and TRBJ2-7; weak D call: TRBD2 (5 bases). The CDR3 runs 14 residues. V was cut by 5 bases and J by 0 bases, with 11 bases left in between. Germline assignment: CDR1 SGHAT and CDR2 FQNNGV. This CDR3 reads CASSPAGVSYEQYF. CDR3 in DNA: TGTGCCAGCAGCCCAGCCGGGGTCTCCTACGAGCAGTACTTC.

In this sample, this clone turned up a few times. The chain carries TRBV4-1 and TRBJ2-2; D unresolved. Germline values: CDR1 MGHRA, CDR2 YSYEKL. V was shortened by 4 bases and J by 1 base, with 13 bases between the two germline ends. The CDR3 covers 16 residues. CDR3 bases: TGCGCCAGCAGCCTTTCTTTGGGCCGGAACACCGGGGAGCTGTTTTTT. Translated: CASSLSLGRNTGELFF.

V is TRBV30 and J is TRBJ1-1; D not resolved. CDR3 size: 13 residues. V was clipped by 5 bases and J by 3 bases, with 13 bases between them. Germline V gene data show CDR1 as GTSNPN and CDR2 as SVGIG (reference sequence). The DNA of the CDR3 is TGTGCCTGGGATCTTGCTCGGGACACTGAAGCTTTCTTT. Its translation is CAWDLARDTEAFF.

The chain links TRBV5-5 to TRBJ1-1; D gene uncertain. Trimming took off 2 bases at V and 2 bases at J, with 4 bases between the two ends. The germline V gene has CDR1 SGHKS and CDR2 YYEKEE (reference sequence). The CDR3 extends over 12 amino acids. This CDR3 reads CASSFSNTEAFF. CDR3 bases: TGTGCCAGCAGCTTCTCCAACACTGAAGCTTTCTTT.

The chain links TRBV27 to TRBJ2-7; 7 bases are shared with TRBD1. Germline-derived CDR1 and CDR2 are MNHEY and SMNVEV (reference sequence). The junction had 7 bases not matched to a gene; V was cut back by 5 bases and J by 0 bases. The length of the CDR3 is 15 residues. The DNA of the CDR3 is TGTGCCAGCAGTAAAACCGGGACAGCCTCCTACGAGCAGTACTTC. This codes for CASSKTGTASYEQYF.

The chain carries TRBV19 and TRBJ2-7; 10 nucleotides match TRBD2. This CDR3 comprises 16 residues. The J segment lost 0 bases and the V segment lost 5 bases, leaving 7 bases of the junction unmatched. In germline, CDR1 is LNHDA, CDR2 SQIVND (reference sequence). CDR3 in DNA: TGTGCCAGTAGTTCCCTAGCGGGGGACGTCTCCTACGAGCAGTACTTC. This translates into CASSSLAGDVSYEQYF.

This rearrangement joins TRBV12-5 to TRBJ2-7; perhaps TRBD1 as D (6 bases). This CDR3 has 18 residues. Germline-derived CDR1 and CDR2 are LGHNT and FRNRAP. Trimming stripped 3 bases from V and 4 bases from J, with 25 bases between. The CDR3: CASGFSMTTSTGIYEQYF. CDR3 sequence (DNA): TGTGCTAGTGGTTTCTCCATGACGACCTCAACAGGGATATACGAGCAGTACTTC. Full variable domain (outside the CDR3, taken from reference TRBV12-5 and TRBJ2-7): DARVTQTPRHKVTEMGQEVTMRCQPILGHNTVFWYRQTMMQGLELLAYFRNRAPLDDSGMPKDRFSAEMPDATLATLKIQPSEPRDSAVYFCASGFSMTTSTGIYEQYFGPGTRLTVT.

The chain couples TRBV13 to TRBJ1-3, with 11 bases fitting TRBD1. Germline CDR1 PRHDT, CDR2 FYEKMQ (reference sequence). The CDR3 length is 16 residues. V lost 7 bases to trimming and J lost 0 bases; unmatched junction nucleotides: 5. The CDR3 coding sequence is TGTGCCAGCACCTGGGGGACAGGGGGCTCTGGAAACACCATATATTTT. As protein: CASTWGTGGSGNTIYF.

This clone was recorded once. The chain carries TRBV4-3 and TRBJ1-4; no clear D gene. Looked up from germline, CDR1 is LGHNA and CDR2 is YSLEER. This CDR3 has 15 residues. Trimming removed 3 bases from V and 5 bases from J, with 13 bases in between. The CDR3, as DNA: TGCGCCAGCAGCCAGCTCTCCGACGGGAATGAAAAACTGTTTTTT. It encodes CASSQLSDGNEKLFF.

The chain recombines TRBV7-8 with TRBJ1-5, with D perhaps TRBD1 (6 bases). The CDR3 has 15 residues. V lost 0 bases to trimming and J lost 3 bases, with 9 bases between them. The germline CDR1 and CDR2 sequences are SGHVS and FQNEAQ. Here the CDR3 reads CASSLARQANQPQHF. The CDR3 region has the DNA TGTGCCAGCAGCTTAGCTCGACAGGCCAATCAGCCCCAGCATTTT.

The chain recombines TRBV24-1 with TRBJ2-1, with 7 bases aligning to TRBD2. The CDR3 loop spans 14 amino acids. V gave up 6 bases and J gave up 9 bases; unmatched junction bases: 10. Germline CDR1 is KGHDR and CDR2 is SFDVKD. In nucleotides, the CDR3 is TGTGCCACCAGTCCAGCGGGGCCTGCGGGTGAGCAGTTCTTC. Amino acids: CATSPAGPAGEQFF.

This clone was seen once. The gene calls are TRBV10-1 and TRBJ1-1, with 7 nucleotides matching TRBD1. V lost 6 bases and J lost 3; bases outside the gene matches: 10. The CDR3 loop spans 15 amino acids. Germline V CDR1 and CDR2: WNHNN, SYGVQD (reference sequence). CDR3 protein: CASSTRGRWDTEAFF. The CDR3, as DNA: TGCGCCAGCAGCACTAGGGGGCGGTGGGACACTGAAGCTTTCTTT.

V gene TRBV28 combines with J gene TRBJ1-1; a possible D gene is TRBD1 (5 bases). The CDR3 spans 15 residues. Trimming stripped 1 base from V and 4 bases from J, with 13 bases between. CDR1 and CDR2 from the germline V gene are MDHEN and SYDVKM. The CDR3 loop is CASSLLSSGGTEAFF. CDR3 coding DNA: TGTGCCAGCAGTTTATTGTCCTCGGGGGGCACTGAAGCTTTCTTT.

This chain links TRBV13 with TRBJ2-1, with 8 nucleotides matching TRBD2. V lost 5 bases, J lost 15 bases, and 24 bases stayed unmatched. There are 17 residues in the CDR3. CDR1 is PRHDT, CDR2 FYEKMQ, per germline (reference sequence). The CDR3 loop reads CASSLLLVAGGEALLFF. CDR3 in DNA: TGTGCCAGCAGCCTCCTCCTCGTGGCGGGGGGCGAGGCCTTACTGTTCTTC.

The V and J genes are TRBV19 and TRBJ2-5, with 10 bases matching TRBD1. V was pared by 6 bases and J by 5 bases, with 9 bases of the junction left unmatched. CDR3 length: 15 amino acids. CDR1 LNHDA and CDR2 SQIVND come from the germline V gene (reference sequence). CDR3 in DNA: TGTGCCAGTAGCCCGGGACAGGGGTTTGTTGAGACCCAGTACTTC. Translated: CASSPGQGFVETQYF.

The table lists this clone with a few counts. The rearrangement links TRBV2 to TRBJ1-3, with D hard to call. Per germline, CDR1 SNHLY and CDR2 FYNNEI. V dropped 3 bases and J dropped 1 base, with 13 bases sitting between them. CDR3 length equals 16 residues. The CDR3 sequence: CASSDLHLASGNTIYF. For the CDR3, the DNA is TGTGCCAGCAGTGACCTACACTTAGCGTCTGGAAACACCATATATTTT.

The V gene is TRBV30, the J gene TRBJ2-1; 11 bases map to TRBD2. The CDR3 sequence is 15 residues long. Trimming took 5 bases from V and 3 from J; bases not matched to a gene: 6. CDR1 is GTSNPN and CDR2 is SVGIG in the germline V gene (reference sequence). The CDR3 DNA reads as TGTGCCTGGGACCCGCTAGCGGGGGGCTACAATGAGCAGTTCTTC. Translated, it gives CAWDPLAGGYNEQFF.

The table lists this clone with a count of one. The CDR3 reads CASRNVGGTGFPNTEAFF. For the CDR3, the DNA is TGTGCCAGCAGAAACGTAGGTGGGACAGGGTTCCCCAACACTGAAGCTTTCTTT. This chain joins TRBV5-6 and TRBJ1-1; 9 bases agree with TRBD1. The germline CDR1 and CDR2 sequences are SGHDT and YYEEEE. The CDR3 is made up of 18 amino acids. V lost 5 bases and J lost 2; bases outside the gene matches: 16.

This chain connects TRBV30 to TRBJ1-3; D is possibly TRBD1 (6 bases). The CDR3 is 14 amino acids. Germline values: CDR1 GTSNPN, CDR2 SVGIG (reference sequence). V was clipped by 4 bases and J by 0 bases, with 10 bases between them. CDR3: CAWTRQDSGNTIYF. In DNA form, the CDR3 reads TGTGCCTGGACCAGACAGGACTCTGGAAACACCATATATTTT. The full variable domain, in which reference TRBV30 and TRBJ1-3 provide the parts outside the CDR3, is SQTIHQWPATLVQPVGSPLSLECTVEGTSNPNLYWYRQAAGRGLQLLFYSVGIGQISSEVPQNLSASRPQDRQFILSSKKLLLSDSGFYLCAWTRQDSGNTIYFGEGSWLTVV.